Listed below are T cell receptor beta chains from one sample, sequenced in a study of blood T cell repertoires in COVID-19. Sequencing was performed with immunoSEQ multiplex PCR; in TCRdb, only in-frame clones are kept and a portion is missing. Seen here are about 220,000 clones, 87% observed once, and the top ten hold over 1.5%. The sequencing sample was made of peripheral blood. The receptors originated from a middle-aged man with active or convalescent COVID-19. The CDR3 runs from the conserved cysteine through the conserved F or W. The D gene is left open where the match is weak.

NA,TRBV30,14,TRBJ1-4,CAWSGQKLAEKLFF
TRBD1,TRBV3-1/TRBV3-2,14,TRBJ2-2,CASSYRGTAGELFF
TRBD1,TRBV19,15,TRBJ1-1,CASRLARTGNTEAFF
TRBD2,TRBV7-2,15,TRBJ2-1,CASSFSGRASNEQFF
NA,TRBV15,16,TRBJ2-1,CATSRDQQGSYNEQFF
TRBD1,TRBV7-3,15,TRBJ2-1,CASSSGQGVYNEQFF
TRBD2,TRBV5-1,17,TRBJ2-3,CASSLGGLVRHGGTQYF
TRBD1,TRBV5-1,15,TRBJ1-2,CASSLQGAGDYGYTF
NA,TRBV30,13,TRBJ2-2,CAWSVGGTGELFF
TRBD2,TRBV6-6,16,TRBJ2-1,CASSDQAGGRDSEQFF
NA,TRBV27,13,TRBJ1-1,CASSEQGNTEAFF
TRBD1,TRBV2,17,TRBJ2-4,CASSGRDRGLAKNIQYF
NA,TRBV5-1,14,TRBJ1-1,CASSQPQGNTEAFF
NA,TRBV27,13,TRBJ1-1,CASSPDSRKRAFF
TRBD1,TRBV29-1,14,TRBJ1-2,CSVDPGQFNYGYTF
NA,TRBV5-1,13,TRBJ1-1,CASSLGASTEAFF
NA,TRBV6-5,13,TRBJ2-3,CASSSPGRNTQYF
TRBD1,TRBV6-5,14,TRBJ1-2,CASKKYRGHDGYTF
TRBD1,TRBV7-9,16,TRBJ1-1,CASSFTRGLGRTEAFF
NA,TRBV4-2,13,TRBJ1-3,CASSPGVGNTIYF
TRBD1,TRBV27,13,TRBJ1-5,CATRDRVDQPQHF
TRBD2,TRBV5-1,15,TRBJ2-3,CASSWGTSNADTQYF
TRBD1,TRBV27,14,TRBJ2-7,CASGAGTGVYEQYF
NA,TRBV2,13,TRBJ1-2,CASSGMRVGGYTF
NA,TRBV5-4,14,TRBJ2-3,CASSLEQVTDTQYF
NA,TRBV28,15,TRBJ1-5,CASSLEAGAVWPQHF
TRBD2,TRBV3-1/TRBV3-2,19,TRBJ2-1,CASSQGPSLPSGEGDEQFF
TRBD1,TRBV7-8,17,TRBJ1-1,CASSRGPPGSFNTEAFF
NA,TRBV6-5,15,TRBJ2-6,CASSNSFSGANVLTF
TRBD1,TRBV9,14,TRBJ2-1,CASSGDRGFYEQFF
NA,TRBV9,17,TRBJ2-1,CASSVIGSAGFHNEQFF
NA,TRBV9,12,TRBJ1-4,CASLIEGEKLFF
NA,TRBV6-5,14,TRBJ2-1,CATGLSSGYNEQFF
TRBD2,TRBV5-6,13,TRBJ2-1,CASSYYSGREQFF
NA,TRBV28,17,TRBJ1-2,CASSPGTASLALYGYTF
TRBD1,TRBV5-1,12,TRBJ1-2,CASSLDRGGYTF
NA,TRBV5-1,14,TRBJ2-3,CASSLGPSTDTQYF
TRBD1,TRBV2,12,TRBJ1-2,CASTDRGGGYTF
NA,TRBV29-1,16,TRBJ2-1,CSPWGVVPGVKDEQFF
TRBD1,TRBV19,17,TRBJ1-5,CASSLGRDRDGNQPQHF
NA,TRBV6-5,15,TRBJ1-1,CASKLQLQENTEAFF
NA,TRBV27,15,TRBJ2-1,CASSLGLLGKSEQFF
NA,TRBV15,14,TRBJ2-5,CATSRDQGIETQYF
TRBD1,TRBV24-1,16,TRBJ1-4,CATSDTPGQLNEKLFF
TRBD2,TRBV5-8,14,TRBJ2-5,CASSFASGRKTQYF
TRBD2,TRBV6-2/TRBV6-3,15,TRBJ2-7,CASSYGLAGAYEQYF
TRBD1,TRBV29-1,16,TRBJ2-7,CSVEEYGTGGSYEQYF
NA,TRBV4-1,16,TRBJ2-3,CASSQDGAVLADTQYF
TRBD2,TRBV29-1,14,TRBJ2-1,CSVASSGGHNEQFF
TRBD1,TRBV9,15,TRBJ1-6,CASSVEQGVGSPLHF
TRBD1,TRBV29-1,12,TRBJ2-7,CSVRTGAYEQYF
NA,TRBV5-1,15,TRBJ1-2,CASTSSTAGVYGYTF
NA,TRBV28,19,TRBJ1-5,CASSSYRKHRGGSNQPQHF
TRBD1,TRBV30,17,TRBJ1-2,CAWSVRDRDVSVGGYTF